These 17 T cell receptor beta chains were all obtained from the same sample, sequenced in a study of response to subunit inactivated influenza vaccine. TCRdb analysed the RT-PCR reads with MiXCR anew, one entry per CDR3 protein. The sample carries around 520,000 distinct CDR3 sequences, about 25% recorded once. The sequenced sample was CD4+ T cells sorted from PBMCs, obtained roughly 5 days after vaccination. These receptors originate from a man aged 45-65 years who received an inactivated influenza vaccine.

This clonotype was seen a few times. The chain employs TRBV20-1 and TRBJ2-7; the D is unclear. Between the trimmed V and J ends, which lost 2 bases and 12 bases, there was a span of 14 bases. CDR3 length: 11 residues. CDR1 DFQATT and CDR2 SNEGSKA come from the germline V gene (reference sequence). CDR3 region: CSARFPASPYF. The CDR3 DNA is TGCAGTGCTAGATTTCCCGCCTCCCCGTACTTC.

The table lists this clonotype with a few counts. The chain couples TRBV29-1 to TRBJ1-1; TRBD1 matches at 8 bases. There are 13 residues in the CDR3. The V gene end was trimmed by 6 bases and the J gene end by 2 bases; junction bases not matched to a gene: 5. CDR1 and CDR2 from the germline V gene are SQVTM and ANQGSEA. CDR3 sequence reads: CSVDGQGNTEAFF. The CDR3 DNA is TGCAGCGTGGACGGACAGGGTAACACTGAAGCTTTCTTT.

The gene calls are TRBV4-2 and TRBJ2-1, with 8 bases aligning to TRBD1. Germline CDR1 reads LGHNA; CDR2 reads YNFKEQ. V shed 3 bases, J shed 5 bases, and the junction held 9 bases outside the gene matches. CDR3 length: 16 residues. CDR3 sequence: CASSQEPLGQDNEQFF. CDR3 coding DNA: TGTGCCAGCAGCCAGGAGCCACTGGGACAGGACAATGAGCAGTTCTTC.

This clonotype appeared a few times. The chain has TRBV20-1 and TRBJ1-6, with D uncertain. Trimming left V 0 bases short and J 10 bases short, with 16 bases between. The germline V gene has CDR1 DFQATT and CDR2 SNEGSKA (reference sequence). The CDR3 is 15 amino acids. The CDR3 region has the DNA TGCAGTGCTAGAGATGTCGGCGGGAGGTACTCACCCCTCCACTTT. As protein: CSARDVGGRYSPLHF.

This clonotype was recorded only once. This chain connects TRBV5-1 to TRBJ2-3; possibly TRBD2 for D (6 bases). The CDR3 length is 15 residues. Trimming took 3 bases from V and 6 from J, leaving 17 bases between them. Germline CDR1 is SGHRS and CDR2 is YFSETQ. The CDR3 reads CASSWGETRRDTQYF. The CDR3 nucleotides are TGCGCCAGCAGCTGGGGGGAGACTAGGCGCGATACGCAGTATTTT.

This chain uses TRBV4-3 with TRBJ1-4; the D is unclear. Looked up from germline, CDR1 is LGHNA and CDR2 is YSLEER. Trimming cost V 1 base and J 7 bases, with 7 bases left between them. The CDR3 covers 13 residues. CDR3: CASSQAPGEKLFF. CDR3 bases: TGCGCCAGCAGCCAAGCGCCCGGTGAAAAACTGTTTTTT.

A note on this clonotype: Compared with germline, one end of the junction differs, possibly owing to a read error. The chain carries TRBV12-3 or TRBV12-4 and TRBJ1-6; D may be TRBD1 (6 bases). The CDR3 has 14 amino acids. CDR3 nucleotides: TGTGCCAGCAAACAGGGTTTGGGTAATACACCCCTCCACTTT. It codes for CASKQGLGNTPLHF.

In this sample, this clonotype turned up a few times. The gene calls are TRBV5-1 and TRBJ2-7, with D uncertain. Trimming removed 2 bases at V and 2 bases at J, with 11 bases between. The CDR3 loop spans 14 amino acids. Looked up from germline, CDR1 is SGHRS and CDR2 is YFSETQ. The CDR3 DNA follows: TGCGCCAGCAGCTTTGGGGATGTAACCTACGAGCAGTACTTC. Encoded protein: CASSFGDVTYEQYF.

V usage is TRBV4-3 and J usage is TRBJ2-3; tentatively, D is TRBD1 or TRBD2 (5 bases each). Trimming cost V 0 bases and J 6 bases, with 19 bases left between them. The CDR3 runs to 17 residues. Germline V gene data show CDR1 as LGHNA and CDR2 as YSLEER. CDR3 amino acids: CASSQDHRIRRGDTQYF. The CDR3 nucleotides are TGCGCCAGCAGCCAAGATCACAGGATCAGGCGAGGGGATACGCAGTATTTT.

The chain uses TRBV10-3 and TRBJ1-2; possibly TRBD1 for D (6 bases). The CDR3 contains 15 residues. The V end was cut by 6 bases, the J end by 1 base, with 15 bases between. CDR1 and CDR2 (germline): ENHRY, SYGVKD. CDR3 sequence: CAIRGSRQVNYGYTF. DNA for the CDR3: TGTGCCATCAGGGGATCTAGACAGGTTAACTATGGCTACACCTTC.

The chain employs TRBV20-1 and TRBJ2-1; 12 bases align to TRBD1. The V and J ends lost 5 bases and 8 bases, in that order; junction bases with no gene match: 7. The length of the CDR3 is 14 residues. Per the germline V gene, CDR1 is DFQATT and CDR2 is SNEGSKA (reference sequence). The chain's CDR3 is CSASQGQGADEQFF. CDR3 DNA: TGCAGTGCTTCCCAGGGACAGGGGGCTGATGAGCAGTTCTTC.

This clonotype was observed many times. The chain recombines TRBV29-1 with TRBJ1-6, with D unclear. CDR1 is SQVTM and CDR2 is ANQGSEA in the germline V gene. Trimming removed 7 bases at V and 9 bases at J, with 13 bases between. The CDR3 is 12 residues long. The chain's CDR3 is CSGGERGSPLHF. Here the CDR3 DNA reads TGCAGCGGGGGTGAACGGGGTTCACCCCTCCACTTT.

This clonotype was detected only a few times. This chain joins TRBV12-3 or TRBV12-4 and TRBJ2-1; D unresolved. V dropped 3 bases and J dropped 4 bases, with 16 bases sitting between them. The CDR3 sequence is 16 residues long. The CDR3 DNA follows: TGTGCCAGCAGTTTTTACCTAGATACTATTTACAATGAGCAGTTCTTC. Amino acids: CASSFYLDTIYNEQFF.

The rearrangement uses TRBV7-2 and TRBJ2-3; no clear D. Germline V lookup: CDR1 SGHTA, CDR2 FQGNSA. The CDR3 is 15 amino acids. V shed 1 base and J shed 0 bases, with 8 bases lying between them. The CDR3 sequence is CASSLVLTSTDTQYF. The CDR3, as DNA: TGTGCCAGCAGCTTAGTTCTTACAAGCACAGATACGCAGTATTTT.

The DNA of the CDR3 is TGCAGTGCACCGGGACAGGGGTTCACAGATACGCAGTATTTT. Protein sequence: CSAPGQGFTDTQYF. The gene calls are TRBV20-1 and TRBJ2-3, with 10 bases that match TRBD1. Germline CDR1 reads DFQATT; CDR2 reads SNEGSKA (reference sequence). V lost 6 bases, J lost 2 bases, and 5 bases stayed unmatched. This CDR3 comprises 14 residues.

The gene calls are TRBV11-1 and TRBJ2-2, with unresolved D. Trimming left V 1 base short and J 4 bases short, with 10 bases between. Germline-derived CDR1 and CDR2 are SGHAT and FQDESV (reference sequence). CDR3 length equals 15 residues. The CDR3 loop reads CASSLGWGTTGELFF. The CDR3 DNA reads TGTGCCAGCAGCTTAGGATGGGGAACCACCGGGGAGCTGTTTTTT.

CDR3 in amino acids: CASSLGSRTDQETQYF. The CDR3 coding sequence is TGCGCCAGCAGCTTGGGTTCCCGGACAGACCAAGAGACCCAGTACTTC. The chain carries TRBV5-1 and TRBJ2-5; possibly TRBD1 for D (6 bases). Trimming pared 0 bases from V and 0 bases from J, leaving 12 bases between. This CDR3 is built from 16 residues. Per germline, CDR1 SGHRS and CDR2 YFSETQ.